One T cell receptor (beta chain) is described in this entry. What it binds is unknown. This entry is derived from a study of OX40 agonist ivuxolimab in advanced cancers. Study overall: Partial responses were achieved by three patients, one with hepatocellular carcinoma and two with cutaneous melanoma. Study-wide findings and caveats: The CD4+ and CD8+ T cells in the blood had expanded clonally by week 6 at 0.1 to 3.0 mg/kg. The average count of expanded clones was higher among CD8+ T cells than among CD4+.

Trimming pared 4 bases from V and 8 bases from J, leaving 14 bases between. Per germline, CDR1 SGHDT and CDR2 YYEEEE. The CDR3 is 13 residues long. Sequencing was performed with immunoSEQ multiplex PCR; in TCRdb, only in-frame clones are kept and a portion is missing. Among over 50,000 clones, 70% to 90% were seen once, and the ten largest hold about an eighth. The sample consisted of CD4+ or CD8+ T cells sorted from blood, taken in a trial of the OX40 agonist ivuxolimab. The sequence derives from an adult with an advanced solid tumor such as melanoma, head and neck, liver or kidney cancer. The chain uses TRBV5-6 and TRBJ2-3; D ambiguous. CDR3 DNA sequence: TGTGCCAGCAGCCCGGCGGAAGGGCCTACGCAGTATTTT. Translated: CASSPAEGPTQYF. The variable domain in full, completed from reference TRBV5-6 and TRBJ2-3, reads DAGVTQSPTHLIKTRGQQVTLRCSPKSGHDTVSWYQQALGQGPQFIFQYYEEEERQRGNFPDRFSGHQFPNYSSELNVNALLLGDSALYLCASSPAEGPTQYFGPGTRLTVL.